A single sample gave rise to the 7 T cell receptor beta chains below, sequenced in a study of cytomegalovirus exposure and HLA in healthy donors. The PCR had 60 Vbeta and 13 Jbeta primers. This table comes from immunoSEQ multiplex PCR, and its TCRdb copy is limited to in-frame clones, with some not included. Of over 150,000 clones in the sample, 65% to 75% were seen once. Sequenced input: PBMCs. The receptors stem from a man aged 25 to 40 in good health and CMV-seronegative.

The gene calls are TRBV29-1 and TRBJ1-2; 7 bases are a match to TRBD1. The junction had 10 bases not matched to a gene; V was cut back by 4 bases and J by 5 bases. Germline CDR1 is SQVTM and CDR2 is ANQGSEA. The CDR3 is 14 amino acids. The CDR3 nucleotides are TGCAGCGTTGGGCCCCGGACAGGAGAGTATGGCTACACCTTC. As protein: CSVGPRTGEYGYTF. Combining the CDR3 with reference TRBV29-1 and TRBJ1-2 gives the whole variable domain SAVISQKPSRDICQRGTSLTIQCQVDSQVTMMFWYRQQPGQSLTLIATANQGSEATYESGFVIDKFPISRPNLTFSTLTVSNMSPEDSSIYLCSVGPRTGEYGYTFGSGTRLTVV.

This rearrangement joins TRBV6-1 to TRBJ2-7, with 7 bases identical to TRBD1. CDR3 length: 15 amino acids. Germline V gene lookup returns CDR1 MNHNS and CDR2 SASEGT. The junction had 6 bases not matched to a gene; V was cut back by 2 bases and J by 2 bases. The CDR3 DNA reads TGTGCCAGCAGTGAATGGGGGCAGGGGGCCTACGAGCAGTACTTC. Translation: CASSEWGQGAYEQYF.

The chain combines TRBV15 with TRBJ1-1; D not resolved. This CDR3 is 13 amino acids long. Trimming pared 8 bases from V and 0 bases from J, leaving 10 bases between. Germline-derived CDR1 and CDR2 are LNHNV and YYDKDF (reference sequence). The CDR3 is CATSRLLNTEAFF. The DNA for the CDR3 is TGTGCCACCTCGAGGCTGTTGAACACTGAAGCTTTCTTT.

The V and J genes are TRBV7-3 and TRBJ1-1, with D unresolved. The CDR3 covers 13 residues. Germline CDR1 and CDR2: SGHTA and FQGTGA. V dropped 5 bases and J dropped 1 base, with 8 bases sitting between them. The DNA for the CDR3 is TGTGCCAGCAGCGTCAAATCGAACACTGAAGCTTTCTTT. It translates to CASSVKSNTEAFF.

This clone showed up just once. The chain carries TRBV7-2 and TRBJ2-7, with D perhaps matching TRBD1 (5 bases). Trimming stripped 5 bases from V and 5 bases from J, with 16 bases between. Germline CDR1 reads SGHTA; CDR2 reads FQGNSA. The CDR3 runs to 14 residues. CDR3 loop: CASSKGRVRDEQYF. The CDR3 DNA sequence: TGTGCCAGCAGCAAGGGCAGGGTACGCGACGAGCAGTACTTC.

This chain links TRBV27 with TRBJ2-7, with a weak D call TRBD1 (6 bases). The V and J ends lost 2 bases and 2 bases respectively, with 10 bases between them. Germline assignment: CDR1 MNHEY and CDR2 SMNVEV (reference sequence). This CDR3 has 14 residues. The CDR3 sequence is CASSLTGRAYEQYF. DNA for the CDR3: TGTGCCAGCAGTTTAACAGGGCGGGCCTACGAGCAGTACTTC.

The rearrangement joins TRBV19 to TRBJ1-5; a weak D match, TRBD1 (5 bases). Germline V CDR1 and CDR2: LNHDA, SQIVND (reference sequence). The length of the CDR3 is 13 residues. Trimming took off 8 bases at V and 0 bases at J, with 8 bases between the two ends. Here the CDR3 DNA reads TGTGCCAGTGGGGGGAATAGCAATCAGCCCCAGCATTTT. This gives the protein CASGGNSNQPQHF.